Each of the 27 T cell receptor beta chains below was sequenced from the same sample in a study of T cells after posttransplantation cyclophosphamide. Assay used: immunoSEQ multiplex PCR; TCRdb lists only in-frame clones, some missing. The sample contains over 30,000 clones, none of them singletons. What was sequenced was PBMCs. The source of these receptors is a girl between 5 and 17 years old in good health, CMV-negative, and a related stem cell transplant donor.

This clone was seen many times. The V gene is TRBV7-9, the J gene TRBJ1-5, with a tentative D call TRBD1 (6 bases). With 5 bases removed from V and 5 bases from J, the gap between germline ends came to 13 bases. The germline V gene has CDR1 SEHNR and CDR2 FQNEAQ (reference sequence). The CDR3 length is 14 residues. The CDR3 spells CASSQQGWDQPQHF. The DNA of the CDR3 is TGTGCCAGCAGCCAACAGGGATGGGATCAGCCCCAGCATTTT.

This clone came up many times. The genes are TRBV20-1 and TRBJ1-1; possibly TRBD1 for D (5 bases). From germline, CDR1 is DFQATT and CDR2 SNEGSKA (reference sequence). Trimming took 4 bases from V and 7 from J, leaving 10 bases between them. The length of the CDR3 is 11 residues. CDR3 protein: CSAMVDSEAFF. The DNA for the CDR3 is TGCAGTGCTATGGTAGACAGTGAAGCTTTCTTT.

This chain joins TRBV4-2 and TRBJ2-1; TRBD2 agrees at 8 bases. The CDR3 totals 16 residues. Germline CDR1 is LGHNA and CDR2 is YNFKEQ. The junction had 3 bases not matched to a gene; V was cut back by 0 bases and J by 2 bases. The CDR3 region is CASSQEWREAYNEQFF. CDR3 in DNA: TGTGCCAGCAGCCAAGAATGGCGGGAGGCCTACAATGAGCAGTTCTTC.

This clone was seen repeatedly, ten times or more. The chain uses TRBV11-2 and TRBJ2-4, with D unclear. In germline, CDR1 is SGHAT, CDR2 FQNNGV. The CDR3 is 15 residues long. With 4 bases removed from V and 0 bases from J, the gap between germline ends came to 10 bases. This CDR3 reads CASSSRILAKNIQYF. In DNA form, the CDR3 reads TGTGCCAGCAGCTCGAGGATACTAGCCAAAAACATTCAGTACTTC.

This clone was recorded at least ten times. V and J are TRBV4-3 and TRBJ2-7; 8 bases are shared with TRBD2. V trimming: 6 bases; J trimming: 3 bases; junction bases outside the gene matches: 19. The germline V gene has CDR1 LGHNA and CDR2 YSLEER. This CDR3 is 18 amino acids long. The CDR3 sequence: CASSHHSGAGGRHYEQYF. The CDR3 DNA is TGCGCCAGCAGTCACCACTCGGGTGCGGGAGGCAGACACTACGAGCAGTACTTC.

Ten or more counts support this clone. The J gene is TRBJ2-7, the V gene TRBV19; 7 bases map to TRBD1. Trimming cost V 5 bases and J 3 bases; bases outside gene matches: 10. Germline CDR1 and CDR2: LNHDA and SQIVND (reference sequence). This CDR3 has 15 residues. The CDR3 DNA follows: TGTGCCAGTAGTGACAGGGCTATGAATCGCTACGAGCAGTACTTC. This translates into CASSDRAMNRYEQYF.

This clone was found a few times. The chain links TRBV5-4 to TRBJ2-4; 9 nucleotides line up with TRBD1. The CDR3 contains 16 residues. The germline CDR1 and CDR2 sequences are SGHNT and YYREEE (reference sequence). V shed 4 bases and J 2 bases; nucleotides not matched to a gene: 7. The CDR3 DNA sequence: TGTGCCAGCAGCCTCCGACAGGGGGGACCCAAAAACATTCAGTACTTC. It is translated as CASSLRQGGPKNIQYF. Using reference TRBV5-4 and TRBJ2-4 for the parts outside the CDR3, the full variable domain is ETGVTQSPTHLIKTRGQQVTLRCSSQSGHNTVSWYQQALGQGPQFIFQYYREEENGRGNFPPRFSGLQFPNYSSELNVNALELDDSALYLCASSLRQGGPKNIQYFGAGTRLSVL.

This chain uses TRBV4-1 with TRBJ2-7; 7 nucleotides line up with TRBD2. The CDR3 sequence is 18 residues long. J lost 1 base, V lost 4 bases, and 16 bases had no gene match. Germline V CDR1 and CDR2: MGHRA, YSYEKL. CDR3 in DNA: TGCGCCAGCAGCCGGTCCGCCGGGACTACCTCGAAATCCTACGAGCAGTACTTC. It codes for CASSRSAGTTSKSYEQYF.

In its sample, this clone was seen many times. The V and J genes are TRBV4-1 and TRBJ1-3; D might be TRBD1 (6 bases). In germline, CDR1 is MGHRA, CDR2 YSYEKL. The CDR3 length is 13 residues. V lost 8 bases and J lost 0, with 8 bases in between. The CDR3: CASAQGSGNTIYF. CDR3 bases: TGCGCCAGCGCACAGGGCTCTGGAAACACCATATATTTT.

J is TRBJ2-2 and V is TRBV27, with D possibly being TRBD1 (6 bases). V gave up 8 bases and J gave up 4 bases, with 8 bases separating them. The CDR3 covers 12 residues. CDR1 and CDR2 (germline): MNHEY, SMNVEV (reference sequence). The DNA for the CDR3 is TGTGCCAGCGGACAGAGCACCGGGGAGCTGTTTTTT. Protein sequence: CASGQSTGELFF.

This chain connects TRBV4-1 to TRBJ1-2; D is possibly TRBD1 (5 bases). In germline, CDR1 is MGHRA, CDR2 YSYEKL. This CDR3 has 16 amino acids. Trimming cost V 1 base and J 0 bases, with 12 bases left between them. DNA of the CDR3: TGCGCCAGCAGCCAAGCGGGGGACGGAACTAACTATGGCTACACCTTC. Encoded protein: CASSQAGDGTNYGYTF.

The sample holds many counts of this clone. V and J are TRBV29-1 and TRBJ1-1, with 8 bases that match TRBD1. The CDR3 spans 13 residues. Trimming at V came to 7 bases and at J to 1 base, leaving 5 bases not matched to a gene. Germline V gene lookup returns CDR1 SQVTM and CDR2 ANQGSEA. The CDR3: CSGYRGGNTEAFF. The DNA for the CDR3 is TGCAGCGGCTACAGGGGGGGGAACACTGAAGCTTTCTTT.

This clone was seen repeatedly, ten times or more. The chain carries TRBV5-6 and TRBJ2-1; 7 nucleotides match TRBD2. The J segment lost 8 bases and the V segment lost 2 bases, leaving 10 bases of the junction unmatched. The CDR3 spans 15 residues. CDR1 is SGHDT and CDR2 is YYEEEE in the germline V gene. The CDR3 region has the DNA TGTGCCAGCAGCTTTTGGGGGGGACGTTGGGATGAGCAGTTCTTC. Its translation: CASSFWGGRWDEQFF.

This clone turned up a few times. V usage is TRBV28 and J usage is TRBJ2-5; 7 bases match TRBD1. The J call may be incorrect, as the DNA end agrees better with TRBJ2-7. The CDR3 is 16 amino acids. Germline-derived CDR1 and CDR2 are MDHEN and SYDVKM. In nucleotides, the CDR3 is TGTGCCAGCAGTTACGGGAAGGGGGCGCGAATCTACGAGCAGTACTTC. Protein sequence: CASSYGKGARIYEQYF.

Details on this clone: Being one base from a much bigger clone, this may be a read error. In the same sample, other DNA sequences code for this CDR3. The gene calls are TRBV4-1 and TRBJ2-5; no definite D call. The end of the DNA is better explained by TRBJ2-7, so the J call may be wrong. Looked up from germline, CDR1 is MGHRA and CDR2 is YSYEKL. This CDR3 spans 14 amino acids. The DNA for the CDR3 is TGCGCCAGCAGCCACCATGGAGATTGGAGCGAGCAGTACTTC. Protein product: CASSHHGDWSEQYF.

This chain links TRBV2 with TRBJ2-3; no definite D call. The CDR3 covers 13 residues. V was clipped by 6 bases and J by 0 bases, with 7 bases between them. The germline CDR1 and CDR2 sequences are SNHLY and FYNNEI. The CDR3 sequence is CASRSASTDTQYF. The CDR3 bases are TGTGCCAGCAGGAGCGCGAGCACAGATACGCAGTATTTT.

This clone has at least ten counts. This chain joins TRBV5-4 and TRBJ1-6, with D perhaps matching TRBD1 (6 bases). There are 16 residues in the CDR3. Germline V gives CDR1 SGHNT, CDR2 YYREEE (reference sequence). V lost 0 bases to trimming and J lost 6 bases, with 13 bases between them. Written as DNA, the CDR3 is TGTGCCAGCAGCTTGGATTCAGGGGTCGCTAATTCACCCCTCCACTTT. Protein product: CASSLDSGVANSPLHF.

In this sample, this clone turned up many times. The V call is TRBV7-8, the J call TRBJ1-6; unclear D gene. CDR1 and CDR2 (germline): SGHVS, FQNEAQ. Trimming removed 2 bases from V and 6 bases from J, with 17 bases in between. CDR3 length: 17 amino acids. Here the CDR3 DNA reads TGTGCCAGCAGCTTATCGCCCCAGAGGATACCTAATTCACCCCTCCACTTT. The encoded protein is CASSLSPQRIPNSPLHF.

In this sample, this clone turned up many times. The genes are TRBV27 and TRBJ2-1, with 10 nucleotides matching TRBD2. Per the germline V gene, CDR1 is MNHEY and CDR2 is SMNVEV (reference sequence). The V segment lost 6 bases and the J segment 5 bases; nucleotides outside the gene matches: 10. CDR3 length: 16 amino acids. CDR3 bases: TGTGCCAGCAGCAGACCTGGACTAGCGGAAAACAATGAGCAGTTCTTC. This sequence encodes CASSRPGLAENNEQFF.

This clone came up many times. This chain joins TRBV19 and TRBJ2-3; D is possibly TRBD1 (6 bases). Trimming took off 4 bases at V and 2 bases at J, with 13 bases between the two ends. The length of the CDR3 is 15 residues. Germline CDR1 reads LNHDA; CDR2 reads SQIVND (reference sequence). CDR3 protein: CASSRGQGTTDTQYF. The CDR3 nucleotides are TGTGCCAGTAGTAGAGGTCAGGGGACCACAGATACGCAGTATTTT.

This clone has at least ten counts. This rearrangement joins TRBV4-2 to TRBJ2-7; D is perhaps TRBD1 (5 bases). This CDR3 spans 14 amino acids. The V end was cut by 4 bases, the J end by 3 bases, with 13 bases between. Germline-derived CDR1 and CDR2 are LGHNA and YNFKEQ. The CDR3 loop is CASSPDTELYEQYF. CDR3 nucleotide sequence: TGTGCCAGCAGCCCGGACACGGAACTCTACGAGCAGTACTTC.

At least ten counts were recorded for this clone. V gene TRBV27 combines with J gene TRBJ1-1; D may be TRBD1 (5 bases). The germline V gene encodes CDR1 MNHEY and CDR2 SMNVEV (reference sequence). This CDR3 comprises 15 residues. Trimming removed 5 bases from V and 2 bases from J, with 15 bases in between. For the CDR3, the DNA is TGTGCCAGCAGTATTATACCGGACAAAAACACTGAAGCTTTCTTT. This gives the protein CASSIIPDKNTEAFF.

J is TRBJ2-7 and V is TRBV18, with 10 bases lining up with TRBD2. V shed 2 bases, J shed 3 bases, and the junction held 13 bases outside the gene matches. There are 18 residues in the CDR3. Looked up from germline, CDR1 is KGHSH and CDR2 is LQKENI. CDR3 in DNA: TGTGCCAGCTCACCAGGGTGGCTAGCGGGAGAGAGTTACTACGAGCAGTACTTC. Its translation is CASSPGWLAGESYYEQYF.

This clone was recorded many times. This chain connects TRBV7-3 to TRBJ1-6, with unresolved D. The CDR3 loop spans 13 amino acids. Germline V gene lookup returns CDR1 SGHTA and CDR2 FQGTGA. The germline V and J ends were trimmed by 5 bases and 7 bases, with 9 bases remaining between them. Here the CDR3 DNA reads TGTGCCAGCAGCCGAACACCCAATTCACCCCTCCACTTT. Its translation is CASSRTPNSPLHF. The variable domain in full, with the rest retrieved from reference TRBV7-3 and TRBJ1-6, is GAGVSQTPSNKVTEKGKYVELRCDPISGHTALYWYRQSLGQGPEFLIYFQGTGAADDSGLPNDRFFAVRPEGSVSTLKIQRTERGDSAVYLCASSRTPNSPLHFGNGTRLTVT.

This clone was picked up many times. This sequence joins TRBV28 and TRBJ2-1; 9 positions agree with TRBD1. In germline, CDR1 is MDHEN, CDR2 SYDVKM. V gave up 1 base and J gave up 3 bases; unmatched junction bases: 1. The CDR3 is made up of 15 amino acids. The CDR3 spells CASSLLGQGYNEQFF. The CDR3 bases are TGTGCCAGCAGTTTATTGGGACAGGGCTACAATGAGCAGTTCTTC.

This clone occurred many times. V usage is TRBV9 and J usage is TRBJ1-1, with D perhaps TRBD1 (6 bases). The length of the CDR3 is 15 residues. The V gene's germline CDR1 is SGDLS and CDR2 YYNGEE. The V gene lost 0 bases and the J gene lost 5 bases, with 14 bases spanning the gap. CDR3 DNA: TGTGCCAGCAGCGTAGAAGGAGAGGGGGGGACTGAAGCTTTCTTT. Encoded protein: CASSVEGEGGTEAFF.

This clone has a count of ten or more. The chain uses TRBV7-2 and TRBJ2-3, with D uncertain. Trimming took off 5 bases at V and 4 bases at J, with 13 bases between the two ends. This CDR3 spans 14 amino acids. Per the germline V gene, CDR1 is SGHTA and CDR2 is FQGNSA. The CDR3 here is CASSPGSAADTQYF. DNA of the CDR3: TGTGCCAGCAGCCCCGGCTCTGCGGCAGATACGCAGTATTTT.